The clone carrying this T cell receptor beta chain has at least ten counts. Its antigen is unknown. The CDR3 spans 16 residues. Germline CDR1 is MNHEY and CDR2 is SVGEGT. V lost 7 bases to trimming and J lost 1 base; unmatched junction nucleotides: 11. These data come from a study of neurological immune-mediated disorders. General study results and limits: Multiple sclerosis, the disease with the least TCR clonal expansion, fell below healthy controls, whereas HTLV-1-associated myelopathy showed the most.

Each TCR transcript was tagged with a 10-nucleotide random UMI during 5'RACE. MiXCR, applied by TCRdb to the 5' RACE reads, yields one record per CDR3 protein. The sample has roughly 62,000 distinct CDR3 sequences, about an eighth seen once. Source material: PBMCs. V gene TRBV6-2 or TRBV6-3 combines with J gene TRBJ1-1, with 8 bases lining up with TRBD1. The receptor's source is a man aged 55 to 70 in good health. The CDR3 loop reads CASTPSPTGANTEAFF. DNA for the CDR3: TGTGCCAGCACTCCTTCCCCGACAGGGGCGAACACTGAAGCTTTCTTT.